This T cell receptor (beta chain) was captured by sequencing in a study of T cells in Graves' hyperthyroidism and ophthalmopathy. Regarding the study as a whole: In the blood, most expanded thyroid clonotypes above 0.001 appeared as well.

About this clonotype itself: The antigen remains undetermined. Compared with germline, one end of the junction differs, possibly owing to a read error.

It was uncontrolled infection, other autoimmune disease, pregnancy or lactation that excluded patients. TCR beta CDR3 sequences were amplified from RNA transcripts. RT-PCR in the first round (using the HTBI primer set) targeted the TCR CDR3. TCRdb re-derived calls from the multiplex PCR reads in MiXCR, one entry per CDR3 protein. The repertoire holds more than 300,000 distinct CDR3 sequences, with approximately 14% as singletons. This TCR derives from a woman aged 25 to 45 with Graves' ophthalmopathy. The specimen sequenced was blood.

The CDR3 loop is CASSVDPQENTEAFF. DNA of the CDR3: TGTGCCAGCAGCGTAGATCCCCAAGAGAACACTGAAGCTTTCTTC. The V gene is TRBV12-3 or TRBV12-4, the J gene TRBJ1-1, with D hard to call. The CDR3 contains 15 residues.